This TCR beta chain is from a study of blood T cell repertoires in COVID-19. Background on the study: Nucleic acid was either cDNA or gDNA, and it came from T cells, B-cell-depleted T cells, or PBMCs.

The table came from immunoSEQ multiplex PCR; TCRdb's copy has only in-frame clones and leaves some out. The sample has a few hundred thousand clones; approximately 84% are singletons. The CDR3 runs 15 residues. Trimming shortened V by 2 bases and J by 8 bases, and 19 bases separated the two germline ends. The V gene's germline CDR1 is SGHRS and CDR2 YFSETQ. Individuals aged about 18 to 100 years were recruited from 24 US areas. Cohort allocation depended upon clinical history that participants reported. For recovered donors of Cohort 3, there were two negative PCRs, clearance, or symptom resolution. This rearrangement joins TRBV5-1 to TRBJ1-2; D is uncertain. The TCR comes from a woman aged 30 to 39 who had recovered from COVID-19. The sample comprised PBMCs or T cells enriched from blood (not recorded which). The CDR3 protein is CASSFVGGRGEGYTF. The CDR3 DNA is TGCGCCAGCAGCTTTGTAGGAGGGCGGGGTGAAGGCTACACCTTC. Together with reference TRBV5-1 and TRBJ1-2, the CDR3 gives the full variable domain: KAGVTQTPRYLIKTRGQQVTLSCSPISGHRSVSWYQQTPGQGLQFLFEYFSETQRNKGNFPGRFSGRQFSNSRSEMNVSTLELGDSALYLCASSFVGGRGEGYTFGSGTRLTVV.